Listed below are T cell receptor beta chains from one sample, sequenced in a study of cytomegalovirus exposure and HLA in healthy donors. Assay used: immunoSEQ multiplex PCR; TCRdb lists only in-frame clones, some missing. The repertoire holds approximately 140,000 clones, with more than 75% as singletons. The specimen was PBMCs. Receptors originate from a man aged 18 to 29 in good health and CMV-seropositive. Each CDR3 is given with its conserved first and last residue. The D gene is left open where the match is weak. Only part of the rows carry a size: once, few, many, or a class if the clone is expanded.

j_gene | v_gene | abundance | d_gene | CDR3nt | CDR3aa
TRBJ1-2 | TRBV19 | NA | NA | TGTGCCAGTAGTATTCCCACAGGCCTCGACGGCTACACCTTC | CASSIPTGLDGYTF
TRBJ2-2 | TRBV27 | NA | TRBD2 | TGTGCCACTACGGGGGGGGCAAGGGACACCGGGGAGCTGTTTTTT | CATTGGARDTGELFF
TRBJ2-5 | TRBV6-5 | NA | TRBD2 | TGTGCCAGCGGGCTAGCGGGGGGATACCAAGAGACCCAGTACTTC | CASGLAGGYQETQYF
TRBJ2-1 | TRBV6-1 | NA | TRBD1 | TGTGCCAGCAGAGGGACAGGGGGTGTTGGTGAGCAGTTCTTC | CASRGTGGVGEQFF
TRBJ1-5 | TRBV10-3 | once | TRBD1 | TGTGCCATCAGTGATGACAGGGGAAATCAGCCCCAGCATTTT | CAISDDRGNQPQHF
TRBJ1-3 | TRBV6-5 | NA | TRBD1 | TGTGCCAGCAGTTTGGCAGGGGGAACGACTGGAAACACCATATATTTT | CASSLAGGTTGNTIYF
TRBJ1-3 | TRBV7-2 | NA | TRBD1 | TGTGCCAGCAGCATAGACAGGGCAGGTTACACCATATATTTT | CASSIDRAGYTIYF
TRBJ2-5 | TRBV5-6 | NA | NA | TGTGCCAGCAGCTTGGTCGGGACACAAGAGACCCAGTACTTC | CASSLVGTQETQYF
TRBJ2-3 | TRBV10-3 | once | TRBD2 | TGTGCCATCAGTGGGACTAGCGGGAATACGCAGTATTTT | CAISGTSGNTQYF
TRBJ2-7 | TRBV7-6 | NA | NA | TGTGCCAGCAGCGAAATGGGGGCTGGAGGAGAGCAGTACTTC | CASSEMGAGGEQYF
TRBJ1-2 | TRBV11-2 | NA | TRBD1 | TGTGCCAGCAGCTTAGCCCGGACAGGGGACTATGGCTACACCTTC | CASSLARTGDYGYTF
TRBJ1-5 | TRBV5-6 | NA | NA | TGTGCCAGCAGCACGGACGGAGGGTACAGCAATCAGCCCCAGCATTTT | CASSTDGGYSNQPQHF
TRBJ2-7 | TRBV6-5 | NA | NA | TGTGCCAGCAGTTACTCGGTCGGGAACTCCTACGAGCAGTACTTC | CASSYSVGNSYEQYF
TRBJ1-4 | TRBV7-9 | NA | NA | TGTGCCAGCAGCTTGGGTGAGGCTAATGAAAAACTGTTTTTT | CASSLGEANEKLFF
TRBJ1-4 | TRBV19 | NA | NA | TGTGCCAGTAGTTTACAGGGCGGTGAAAAACTGTTTTTT | CASSLQGGEKLFF
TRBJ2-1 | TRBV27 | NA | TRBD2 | TGTGCCAGCAGTCTCCGCCGCGGAGCGGGGCTAGCGGGGGGACCCTACAATGAGCAGTTCTTC | CASSLRRGAGLAGGPYNEQFF
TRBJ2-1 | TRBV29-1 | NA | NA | TGCAGCGCCCATAGAGGGTTCGCGGGTGAGCAGTTCTTC | CSAHRGFAGEQFF
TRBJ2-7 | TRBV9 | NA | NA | TGTGCCAGCAGCGTAGCTGGCGGGGTGGACTACGAGCAGTACTTC | CASSVAGGVDYEQYF
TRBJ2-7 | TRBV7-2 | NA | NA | TGTGCCAGCAGCAAAGGAATTAGCGCGACCTACGAGCAGTACTTC | CASSKGISATYEQYF
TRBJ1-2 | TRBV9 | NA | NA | TGTGCCAGCAGTACAGGGCTCACTAACTATGGCTACACCTTC | CASSTGLTNYGYTF
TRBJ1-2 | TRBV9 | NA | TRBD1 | TGTGCCAGCAGCGCCGGGACAGCCTATGGCTACACCTTC | CASSAGTAYGYTF